The source of this T cell receptor (beta chain) is a study of cytomegalovirus exposure and HLA in healthy donors. Germline loops: CDR1 LGHNA, CDR2 YSLEER. The CDR3 totals 11 residues. V gave up 3 bases and J gave up 8 bases, with 7 bases separating them. The PCR used 60 Vbeta and 13 Jbeta primers. Repertoires were generated with immunoSEQ multiplex PCR, while TCRdb's copy carries only in-frame clones and drops some. Among around 240,000 clones listed, 82% were seen once. The chain combines TRBV4-3 with TRBJ1-1; D unclear. The clonotype originates from a woman aged 35 to 49 in good health and CMV-seropositive. Sequenced: PBMCs. The CDR3 loop is CASSHPGEAFF. Here the CDR3 DNA reads TGCGCCAGCAGCCACCCGGGAGAAGCTTTCTTT.